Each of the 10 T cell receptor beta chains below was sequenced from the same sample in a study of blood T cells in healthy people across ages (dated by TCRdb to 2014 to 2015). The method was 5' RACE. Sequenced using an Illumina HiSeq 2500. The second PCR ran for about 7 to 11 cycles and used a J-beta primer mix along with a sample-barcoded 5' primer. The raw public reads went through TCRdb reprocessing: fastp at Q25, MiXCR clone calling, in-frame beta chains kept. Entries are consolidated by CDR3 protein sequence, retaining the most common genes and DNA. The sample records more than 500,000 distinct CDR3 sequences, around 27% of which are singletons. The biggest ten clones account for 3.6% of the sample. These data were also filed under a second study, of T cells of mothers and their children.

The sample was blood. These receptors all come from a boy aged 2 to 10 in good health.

The CDR3 nucleotides are TGTGCCAGCAGCTTGGGCAGGGTGTGGGCTGGGGCCAACGTCCTGACTTTC. Residues: CASSLGRVWAGANVLTF. This chain connects TRBV11-2 to TRBJ2-6; a possible D gene is TRBD1 (5 bases). With 3 bases removed from V and 2 bases from J, the gap between germline ends came to 14 bases. Germline lookup yields CDR1 SGHAT and CDR2 FQNNGV. This CDR3 has 17 amino acids.

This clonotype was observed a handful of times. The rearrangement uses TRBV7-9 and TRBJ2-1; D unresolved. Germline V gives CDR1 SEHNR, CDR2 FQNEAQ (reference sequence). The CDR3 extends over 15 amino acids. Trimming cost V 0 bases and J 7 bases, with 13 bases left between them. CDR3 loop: CASSLALRIVNEQFF. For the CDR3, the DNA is TGTGCCAGCAGCTTAGCGCTACGGATTGTAAATGAGCAGTTCTTC.

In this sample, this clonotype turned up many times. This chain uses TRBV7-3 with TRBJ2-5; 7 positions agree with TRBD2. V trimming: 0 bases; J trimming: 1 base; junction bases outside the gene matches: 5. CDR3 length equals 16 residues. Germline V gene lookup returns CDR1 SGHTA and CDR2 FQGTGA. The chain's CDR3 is CASSLTVPSGQETQYF. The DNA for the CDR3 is TGTGCCAGCAGCTTAACGGTCCCTAGCGGCCAAGAGACCCAGTACTTC.

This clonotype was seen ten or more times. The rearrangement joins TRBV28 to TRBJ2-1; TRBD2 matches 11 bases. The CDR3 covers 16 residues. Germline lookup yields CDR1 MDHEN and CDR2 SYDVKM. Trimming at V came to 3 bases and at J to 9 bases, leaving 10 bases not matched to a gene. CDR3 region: CASSLPRLAGRGEQFF. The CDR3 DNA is TGTGCCAGCAGTTTGCCCCGACTAGCGGGGAGGGGTGAGCAGTTCTTC.

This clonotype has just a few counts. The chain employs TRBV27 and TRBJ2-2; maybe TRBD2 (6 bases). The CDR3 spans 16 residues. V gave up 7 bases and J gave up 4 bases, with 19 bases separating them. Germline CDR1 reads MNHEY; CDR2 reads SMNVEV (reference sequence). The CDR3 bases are TGTGCCAGCACCTGGGGGGATGGGGTTTCCACCGGGGAGCTGTTTTTT. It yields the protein CASTWGDGVSTGELFF.

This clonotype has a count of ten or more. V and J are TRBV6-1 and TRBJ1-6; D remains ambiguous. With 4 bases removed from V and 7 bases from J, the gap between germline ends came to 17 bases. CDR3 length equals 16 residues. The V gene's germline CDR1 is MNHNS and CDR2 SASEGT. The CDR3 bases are TGTGCCAGCAGTGCCGGGAGCCAAAACTGGAATTCACCCCTCCACTTT. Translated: CASSAGSQNWNSPLHF.

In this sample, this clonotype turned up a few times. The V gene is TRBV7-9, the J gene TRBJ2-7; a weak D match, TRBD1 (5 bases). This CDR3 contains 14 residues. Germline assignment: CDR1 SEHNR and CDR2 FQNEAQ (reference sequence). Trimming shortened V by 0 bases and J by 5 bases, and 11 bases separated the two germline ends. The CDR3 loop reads CASSLAARADEQYF. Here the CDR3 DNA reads TGTGCCAGCAGCTTAGCGGCCAGGGCGGACGAGCAGTACTTC.

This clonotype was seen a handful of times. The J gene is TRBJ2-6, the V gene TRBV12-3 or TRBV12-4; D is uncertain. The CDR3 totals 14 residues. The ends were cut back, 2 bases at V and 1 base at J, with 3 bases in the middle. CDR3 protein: CASSLLSGANVLTF. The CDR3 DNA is TGTGCCAGCAGTTTACTATCTGGGGCCAACGTCCTGACTTTC.

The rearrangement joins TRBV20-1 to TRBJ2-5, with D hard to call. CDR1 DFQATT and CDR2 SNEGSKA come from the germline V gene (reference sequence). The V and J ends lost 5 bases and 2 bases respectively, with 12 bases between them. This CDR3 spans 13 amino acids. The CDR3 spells CSAPGTLQETQYF. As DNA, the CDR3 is TGCAGTGCTCCCGGCACGCTTCAAGAGACCCAGTACTTC.

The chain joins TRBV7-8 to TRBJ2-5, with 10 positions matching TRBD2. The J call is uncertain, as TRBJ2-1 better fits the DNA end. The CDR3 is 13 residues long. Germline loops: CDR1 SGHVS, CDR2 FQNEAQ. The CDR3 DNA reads TGTGCCAGCGGAGCGGGAGGGGGGGTTGAGCAGTTCTTC. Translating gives CASGAGGGVEQFF.